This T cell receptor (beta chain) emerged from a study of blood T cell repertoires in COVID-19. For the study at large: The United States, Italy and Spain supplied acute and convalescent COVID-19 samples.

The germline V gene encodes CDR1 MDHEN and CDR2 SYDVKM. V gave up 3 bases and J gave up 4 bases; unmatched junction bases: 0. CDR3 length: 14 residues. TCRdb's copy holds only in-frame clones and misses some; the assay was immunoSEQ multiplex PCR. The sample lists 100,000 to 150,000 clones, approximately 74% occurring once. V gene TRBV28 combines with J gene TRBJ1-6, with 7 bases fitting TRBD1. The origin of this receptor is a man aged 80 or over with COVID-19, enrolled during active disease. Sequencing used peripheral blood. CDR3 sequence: CASSLGQYNSPLHF. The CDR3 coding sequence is TGTGCCAGCAGTTTGGGACAGTATAATTCACCCCTCCACTTT.